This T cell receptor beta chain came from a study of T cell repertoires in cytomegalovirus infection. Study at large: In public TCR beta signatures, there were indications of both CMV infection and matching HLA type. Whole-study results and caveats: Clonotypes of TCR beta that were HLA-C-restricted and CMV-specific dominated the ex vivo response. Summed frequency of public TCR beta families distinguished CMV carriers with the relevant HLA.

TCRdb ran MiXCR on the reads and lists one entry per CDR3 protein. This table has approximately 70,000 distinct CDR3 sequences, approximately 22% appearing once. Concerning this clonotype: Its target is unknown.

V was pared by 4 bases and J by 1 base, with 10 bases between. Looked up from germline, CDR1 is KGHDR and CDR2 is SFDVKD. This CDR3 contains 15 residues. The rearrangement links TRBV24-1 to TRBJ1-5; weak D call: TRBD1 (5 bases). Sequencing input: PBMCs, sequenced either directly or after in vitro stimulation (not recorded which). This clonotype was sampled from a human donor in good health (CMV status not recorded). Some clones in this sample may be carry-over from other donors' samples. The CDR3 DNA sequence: TGTGCCACCAGTGACGGGACTAGAAGCAATCAGCCCCAGCATTTT. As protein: CATSDGTRSNQPQHF.